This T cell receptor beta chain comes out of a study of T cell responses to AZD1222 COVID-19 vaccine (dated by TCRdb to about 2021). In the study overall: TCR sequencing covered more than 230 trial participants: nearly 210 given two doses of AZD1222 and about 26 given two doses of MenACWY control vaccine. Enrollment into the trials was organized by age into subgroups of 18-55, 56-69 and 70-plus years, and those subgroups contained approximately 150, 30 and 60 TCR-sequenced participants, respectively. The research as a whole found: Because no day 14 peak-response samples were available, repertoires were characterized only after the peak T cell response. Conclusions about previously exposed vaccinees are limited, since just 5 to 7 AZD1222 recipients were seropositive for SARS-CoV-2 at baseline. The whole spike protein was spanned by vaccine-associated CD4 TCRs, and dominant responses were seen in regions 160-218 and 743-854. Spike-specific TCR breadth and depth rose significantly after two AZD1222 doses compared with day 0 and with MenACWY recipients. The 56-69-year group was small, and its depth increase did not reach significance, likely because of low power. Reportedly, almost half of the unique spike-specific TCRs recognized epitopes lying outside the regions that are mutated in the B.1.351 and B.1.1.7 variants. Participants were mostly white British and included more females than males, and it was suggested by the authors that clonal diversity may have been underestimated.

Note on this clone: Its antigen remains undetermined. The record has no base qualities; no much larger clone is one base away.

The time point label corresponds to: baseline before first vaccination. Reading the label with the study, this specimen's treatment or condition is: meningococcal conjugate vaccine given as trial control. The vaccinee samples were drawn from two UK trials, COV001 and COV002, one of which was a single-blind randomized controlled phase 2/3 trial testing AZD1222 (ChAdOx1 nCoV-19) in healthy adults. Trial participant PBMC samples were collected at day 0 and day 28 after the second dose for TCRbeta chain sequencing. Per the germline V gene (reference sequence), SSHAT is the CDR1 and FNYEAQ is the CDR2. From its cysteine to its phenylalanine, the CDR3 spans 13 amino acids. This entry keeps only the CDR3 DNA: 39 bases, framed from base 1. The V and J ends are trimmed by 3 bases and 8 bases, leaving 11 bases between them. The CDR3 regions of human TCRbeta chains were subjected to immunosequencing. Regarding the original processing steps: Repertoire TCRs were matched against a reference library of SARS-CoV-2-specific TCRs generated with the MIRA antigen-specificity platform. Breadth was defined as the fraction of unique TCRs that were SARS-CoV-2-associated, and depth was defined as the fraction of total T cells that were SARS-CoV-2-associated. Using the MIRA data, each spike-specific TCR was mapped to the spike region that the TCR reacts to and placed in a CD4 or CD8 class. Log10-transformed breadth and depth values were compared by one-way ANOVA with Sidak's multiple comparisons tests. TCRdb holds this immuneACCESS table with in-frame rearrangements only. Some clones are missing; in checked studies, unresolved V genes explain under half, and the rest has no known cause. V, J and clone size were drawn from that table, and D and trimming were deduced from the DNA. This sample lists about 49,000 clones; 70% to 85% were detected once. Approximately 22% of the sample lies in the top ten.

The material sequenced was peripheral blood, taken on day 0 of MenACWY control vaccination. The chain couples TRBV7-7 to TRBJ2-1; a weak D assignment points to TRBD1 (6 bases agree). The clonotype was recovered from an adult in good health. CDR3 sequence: CASSFMGADEQFF. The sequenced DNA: TGTGCCAGCAGCTTTATGGGGGCAGATGAGCAGTTCTTC. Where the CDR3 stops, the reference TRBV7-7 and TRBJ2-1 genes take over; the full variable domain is GAGVSQSPRYKVTKRGQDVTLRCDPISSHATLYWYQQALGQGPEFLTYFNYEAQPDKSGLPSDRFSAERPEGSISTLTIQRTEQRDSAMYRCASSFMGADEQFFGPGTRLTVL.